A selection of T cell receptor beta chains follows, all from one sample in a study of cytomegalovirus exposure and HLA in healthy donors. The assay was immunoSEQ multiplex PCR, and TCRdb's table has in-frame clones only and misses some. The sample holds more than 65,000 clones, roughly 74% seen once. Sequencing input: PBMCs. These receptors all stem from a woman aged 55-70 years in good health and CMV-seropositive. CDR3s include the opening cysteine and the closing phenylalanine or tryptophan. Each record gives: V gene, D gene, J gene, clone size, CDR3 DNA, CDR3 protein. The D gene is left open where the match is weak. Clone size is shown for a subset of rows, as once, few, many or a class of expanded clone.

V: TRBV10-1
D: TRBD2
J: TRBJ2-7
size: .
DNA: TGCGCCAGCAGTGAGTCAGGGACTAGCCGTCTGTACTTC
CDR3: CASSESGTSRLYF

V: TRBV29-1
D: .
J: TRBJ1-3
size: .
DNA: TGCAGCGTTGAAGGGGTGGGGACAAGTGGAAACACCATATATTTT
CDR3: CSVEGVGTSGNTIYF

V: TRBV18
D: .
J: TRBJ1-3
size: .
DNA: TGTGCCAGCTCAGGGGGCCTCCTGGAGGATGGCACCATATATTTT
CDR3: CASSGGLLEDGTIYF

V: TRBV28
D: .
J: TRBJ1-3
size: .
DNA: TGTGCCAGCAGTTTCCTCAGGGGTGGGACTGGAAACACCATATATTTT
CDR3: CASSFLRGGTGNTIYF

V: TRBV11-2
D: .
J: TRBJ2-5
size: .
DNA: TGTGCCAGCAGCTTAGTGGCGACCCAGTACTTC
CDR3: CASSLVATQYF

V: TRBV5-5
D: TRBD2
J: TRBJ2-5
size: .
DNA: TGTGCCAGCAGCGGGGATGCGGGGGGGCTAGAGACCCAGTACTTC
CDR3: CASSGDAGGLETQYF

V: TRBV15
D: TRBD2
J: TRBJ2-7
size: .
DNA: TGTGCCACCAGCAGAGATTTGCTAGCGGGAGGCTACGAGCAGTACTTC
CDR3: CATSRDLLAGGYEQYF

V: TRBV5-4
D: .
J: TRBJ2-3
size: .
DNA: TGTGCCAGCAGGGAGGACTATCGCACAGATACGCAGTATTTT
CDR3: CASREDYRTDTQYF

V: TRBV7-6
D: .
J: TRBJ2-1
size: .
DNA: TGTGCCAGCAGCCTCCCCCCGGGCGGGAATGAGCAGTTCTTC
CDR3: CASSLPPGGNEQFF

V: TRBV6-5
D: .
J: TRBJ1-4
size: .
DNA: TGTGCCAGCAGTTACTCGAGGGGGACTAATGAAAAACTGTTTTTT
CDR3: CASSYSRGTNEKLFF

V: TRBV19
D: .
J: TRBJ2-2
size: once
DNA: TGTGCCAGTAGGCTGACACCGAACACCGGGGAGCTGTTTTTT
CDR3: CASRLTPNTGELFF

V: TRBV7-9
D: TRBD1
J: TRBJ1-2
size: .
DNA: TGTGCCAGCAGCCAGACAGGGAGTCCTGGCTACACCTTC
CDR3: CASSQTGSPGYTF

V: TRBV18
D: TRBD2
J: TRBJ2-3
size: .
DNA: TGTGCCAGCTCATCCTGGACTAGCAGCACAGATACGCAGTATTTT
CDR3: CASSSWTSSTDTQYF

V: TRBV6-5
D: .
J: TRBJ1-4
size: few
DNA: TGTGCCAGCAGACTACAGGGTACAACTAATGAAAAACTGTTTTTT
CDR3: CASRLQGTTNEKLFF

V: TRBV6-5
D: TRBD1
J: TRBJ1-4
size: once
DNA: TGTGCCACGGGACAGGAGGGGGGGGATGAAAAACTGTTTTTT
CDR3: CATGQEGGDEKLFF

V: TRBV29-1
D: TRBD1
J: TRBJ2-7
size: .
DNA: TGCAGCGCTGGGACAGGTCTCTACGAGCAGTACTTC
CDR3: CSAGTGLYEQYF

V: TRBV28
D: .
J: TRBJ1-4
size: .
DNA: TGTGCCAGCAGCCTGGCCGGGACATCTAATGAAAAACTGTTTTTT
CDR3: CASSLAGTSNEKLFF

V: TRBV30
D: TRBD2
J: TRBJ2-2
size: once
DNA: TGTGCCTGGAGTGTAGCGGGAGTCGGGGAGCTGTTTTTT
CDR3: CAWSVAGVGELFF

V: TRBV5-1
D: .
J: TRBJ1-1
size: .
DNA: TGCGCCAGCAGCCGGCCGGGACTTCCTGAAGCTTTCTTT
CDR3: CASSRPGLPEAFF

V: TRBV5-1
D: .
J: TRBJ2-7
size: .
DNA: TGCGCCAGCACCCCCCTGGCGGGGGCCTCCGAGCAGTACTTC
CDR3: CASTPLAGASEQYF

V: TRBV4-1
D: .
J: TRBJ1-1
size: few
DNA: TGCGCCAGCAGCACCATAGAGGCACAGAACACTGAAGCTTTCTTT
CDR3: CASSTIEAQNTEAFF

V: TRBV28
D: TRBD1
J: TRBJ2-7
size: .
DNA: TGTGCCAGCACCTCGGACAGGGACGAGCAGTACTTC
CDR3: CASTSDRDEQYF

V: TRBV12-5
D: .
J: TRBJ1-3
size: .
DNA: TGTGCTAGTCGACGGACTTTGGCTGGAAACACCATATATTTT
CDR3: CASRRTLAGNTIYF

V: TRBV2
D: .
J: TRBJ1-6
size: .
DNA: TGTGCCAGCAGGACCGACAGGCGGTTGGATTCACCCCTCCACTTT
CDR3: CASRTDRRLDSPLHF

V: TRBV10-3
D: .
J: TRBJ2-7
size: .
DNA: TGTGCCATCAGTGATCGGGAAGGGCCCTACGAGCAGTACTTC
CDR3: CAISDREGPYEQYF

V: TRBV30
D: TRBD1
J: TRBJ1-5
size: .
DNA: TGTGCCTACGACAGGGGTGGTCAGCCCCAGCATTTT
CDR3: CAYDRGGQPQHF

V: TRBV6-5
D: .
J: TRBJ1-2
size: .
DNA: TGTGCCAGCAGTTCCCGTTCCCGGGCGGGCGGCTACACCTTC
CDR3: CASSSRSRAGGYTF

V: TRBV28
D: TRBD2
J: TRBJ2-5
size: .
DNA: TGTGCCAGCAGTTTTCGACTAGCGGGAGCAGAGACCCAGTACTTC
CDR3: CASSFRLAGAETQYF

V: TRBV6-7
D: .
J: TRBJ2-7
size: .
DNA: TGTGCCAGCAGTACAGCGACAGGCCGCGAGTACGAGCAGTACTTC
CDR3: CASSTATGREYEQYF

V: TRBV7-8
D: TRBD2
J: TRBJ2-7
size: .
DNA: TGTGCCAGCAGCCTAACCCGGGGCGGGGCTAGCGGGAGAAGCGAGCAGTACTTC
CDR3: CASSLTRGGASGRSEQYF

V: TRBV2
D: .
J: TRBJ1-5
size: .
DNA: TGTGCCAGCCGCCAGGTGGGTAACAATCAGCCCCAGCATTTT
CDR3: CASRQVGNNQPQHF

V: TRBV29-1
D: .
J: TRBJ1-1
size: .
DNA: TGCAGCTGTCTCTACAGGGCGAACACTGAAGCTTTCTTT
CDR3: CSCLYRANTEAFF

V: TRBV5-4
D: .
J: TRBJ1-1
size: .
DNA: TGTGCCAGCAGCTCGAACAGACAGCTTCACACTGAAGCTTTCTTT
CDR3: CASSSNRQLHTEAFF

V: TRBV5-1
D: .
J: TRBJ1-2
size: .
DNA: TGCGCCAGCAGCTTGGGACAGGCTGTCTATGGCTACACCTTC
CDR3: CASSLGQAVYGYTF

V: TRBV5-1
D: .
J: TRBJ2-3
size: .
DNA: TGCGCCAGCAGGCCGAGCGGAACTAGCACAGATACGCAGTATTTT
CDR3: CASRPSGTSTDTQYF

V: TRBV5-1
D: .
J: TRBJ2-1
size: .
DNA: TGCGCCAGCAGCGGCGGGACGAAGTACAATGAGCAGTTCTTC
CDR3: CASSGGTKYNEQFF

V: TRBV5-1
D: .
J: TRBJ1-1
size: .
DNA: TGCGCCAGCAGCTTAAGGGGGGGTGGGGAAGTCTTCACTGAAGCTTTCTTT
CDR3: CASSLRGGGEVFTEAFF

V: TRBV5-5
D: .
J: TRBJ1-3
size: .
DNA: TGTGCCAGCAGCCAGGAACAGGGCGTAAACACCATATATTTT
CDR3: CASSQEQGVNTIYF

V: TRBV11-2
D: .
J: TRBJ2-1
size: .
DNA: TGTGCCAGCAGCTACCACGGGGAACCCTCCTACAATGAGCAGTTCTTC
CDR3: CASSYHGEPSYNEQFF

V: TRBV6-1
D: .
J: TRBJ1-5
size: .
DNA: TGTGCCAGCAGTGCCGGCGGGATTGGCAATCAGCCCCAGCATTTT
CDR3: CASSAGGIGNQPQHF

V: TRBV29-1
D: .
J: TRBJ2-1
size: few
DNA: TGCAGCGCCAAGGACATTAGCTCCTACAATGAGCAGTTCTTC
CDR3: CSAKDISSYNEQFF

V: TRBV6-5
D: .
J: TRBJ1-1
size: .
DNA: TGTGCCAGCAGTTACGCCCCGGGGATTGCTGAAGCTTTCTTT
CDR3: CASSYAPGIAEAFF

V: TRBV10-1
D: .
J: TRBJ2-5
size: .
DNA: TGCGCCAGCAGTGTTCCGGGGGAGACCCAGTACTTC
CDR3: CASSVPGETQYF

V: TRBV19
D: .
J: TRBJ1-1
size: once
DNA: TGTGCCAGTAGTATAGGCCGGGTGACTTTCTTT
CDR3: CASSIGRVTFF

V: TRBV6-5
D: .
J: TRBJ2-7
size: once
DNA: TGTGCCAGCAGTTACAGCGGTGCTGCTCCCGAGCAGTACTTC
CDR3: CASSYSGAAPEQYF

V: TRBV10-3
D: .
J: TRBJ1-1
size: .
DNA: TGTGCCATCAGTGTAACGGTTGCGGGGAGCGCACCCATGAACACTGAAGCTTTCTTT
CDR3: CAISVTVAGSAPMNTEAFF

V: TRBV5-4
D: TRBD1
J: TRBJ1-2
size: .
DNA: TGTGCCAGCAGCCCACCGACAGGGGGTGGCTACACCTTC
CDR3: CASSPPTGGGYTF

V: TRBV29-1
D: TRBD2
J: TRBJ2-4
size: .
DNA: TGCAGCGTGTCTAGCGGGGGGATTCAGTACTTC
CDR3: CSVSSGGIQYF

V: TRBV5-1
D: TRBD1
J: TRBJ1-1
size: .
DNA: TGCGCCAGCAGCTTAAGGACAGGGGAGAGTGAAGCTTTCTTT
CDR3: CASSLRTGESEAFF

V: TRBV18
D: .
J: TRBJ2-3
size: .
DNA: TGTGCCAGCTCCAGGGAGGTTGCGCGCACAGATACGCAGTATTTT
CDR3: CASSREVARTDTQYF

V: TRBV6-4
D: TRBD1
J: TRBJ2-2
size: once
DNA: TGTGCCAGCATAACCGGGACAGTCGGGCCCGGGGAGCTGTTTTTT
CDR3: CASITGTVGPGELFF

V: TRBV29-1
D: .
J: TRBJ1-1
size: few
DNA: TGCAGCGGTAGAGTGAACACTGAAGCTTTCTTT
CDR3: CSGRVNTEAFF

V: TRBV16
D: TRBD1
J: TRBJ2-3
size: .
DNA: TGTGCCAGCAGCCAACGGGACAGGCATAACACAGATACGCAGTATTTT
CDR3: CASSQRDRHNTDTQYF

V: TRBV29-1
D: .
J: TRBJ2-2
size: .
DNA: TGCAGCGGAAAAACAGGGACGGGGAACACCGGGGAGCTGTTTTTT
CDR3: CSGKTGTGNTGELFF

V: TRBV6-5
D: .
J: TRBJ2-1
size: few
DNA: TGTGCCAGCAGTTTCATCGCGGAATACAATGAGCAGTTCTTC
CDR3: CASSFIAEYNEQFF